Listed here are 20 T cell receptor beta chains from one sample, sequenced in a study of blood T cell repertoires in COVID-19. TCRdb keeps only in-frame clones here, not all; method: immunoSEQ multiplex PCR. This sample has about 260,000 clones, with about 84% found just once. The sample was PBMCs or T cells enriched from blood (not recorded which). All receptors derive from a woman aged 50 to 60 who had recovered from COVID-19.

This clone was counted a single time. The chain uses TRBV6-1 and TRBJ1-2; no clear D gene. V lost 3 bases, J lost 7 bases, and 9 bases lay in between. Germline V gene data show CDR1 as MNHNS and CDR2 as SASEGT. The CDR3 covers 12 residues. CDR3 residues: CASSDQRGGYTF. CDR3 coding DNA: TGTGCCAGCAGTGATCAGCGGGGTGGCTACACCTTC.

The V and J genes are TRBV9 and TRBJ2-7; TRBD2 matches 10 bases. CDR3 length equals 15 residues. From germline, CDR1 is SGDLS and CDR2 YYNGEE. With V trimmed by 0 bases and J by 2 bases, 2 bases remained unmatched. Written as DNA, the CDR3 is TGTGCCAGCAGCGTAGAAGCGGGGGGGCCCTACGAGCAGTACTTC. Translating gives CASSVEAGGPYEQYF. Supplemented by reference TRBV9 and TRBJ2-7, the full variable domain reads DSGVTQTPKHLITATGQRVTLRCSPRSGDLSVYWYQQSLDQGLQFLIQYYNGEERAKGNILERFSAQQFPDLHSELNLSSLELGDSALYFCASSVEAGGPYEQYFGPGTRLTVT.

This clone was counted at least ten times. The chain carries TRBV29-1 and TRBJ2-7, with TRBD1 matching over 7 bases. With 3 bases clipped from V and 0 bases from J, the junction kept 5 bases outside the gene matches. Germline V gene data show CDR1 as SQVTM and CDR2 as ANQGSEA. The CDR3 contains 14 residues. CDR3 sequence: CSVEATGDSYEQYF. CDR3 sequence (DNA): TGCAGCGTTGAGGCCACAGGGGACTCCTACGAGCAGTACTTC.

V is TRBV28 and J is TRBJ1-4; 8 bases fit TRBD1. The CDR3 covers 16 residues. V was clipped by 5 bases and J by 7 bases; unmatched bases: 12. In germline, CDR1 is MDHEN, CDR2 SYDVKM. In nucleotides, the CDR3 is TGTGCCAGCAGTGGGGATTGGACAGGGACAGGTGAAAAACTGTTTTTT. Encoded protein: CASSGDWTGTGEKLFF.

The J gene is TRBJ1-1, the V gene TRBV6-6; the D is unclear. The CDR3 is 11 residues long. Per germline, CDR1 MNHNY and CDR2 SVGAGI (reference sequence). V lost 7 bases and J lost 5, with 8 bases in between. In DNA form, the CDR3 reads TGTGCCAGCACCCGGGTGACTGAAGCTTTCTTT. This encodes CASTRVTEAFF.

V gene TRBV5-1 combines with J gene TRBJ1-4; D gene ambiguous. This CDR3 is built from 14 residues. Germline-derived CDR1 and CDR2 are SGHRS and YFSETQ. Trimming left V 5 bases short and J 0 bases short, with 8 bases between. The CDR3: CASRRGATNEKLFF. The DNA for the CDR3 is TGCGCCAGCAGGCGAGGTGCAACTAATGAAAAACTGTTTTTT.

Points on this clone: Different DNA sequences within this sample yield the same CDR3. The V gene is TRBV7-3, the J gene TRBJ2-3; D is uncertain. Germline CDR1 is SGHTA and CDR2 is FQGTGA. Trimming cost V 0 bases and J 0 bases, with 10 bases left between them. The CDR3 contains 16 residues. This CDR3 reads CASSLTGTSSTDTQYF. The CDR3 coding sequence is TGTGCCAGCAGCTTAACTGGCACCTCTAGCACAGATACGCAGTATTTT.

The chain uses TRBV7-2 and TRBJ1-1, with D hard to call. Trimming removed 1 base from V and 2 bases from J, with 11 bases in between. CDR3 length: 15 amino acids. Looked up from germline, CDR1 is SGHTA and CDR2 is FQGNSA. The CDR3, as DNA: TGTGCCAGCAGCTTAGTGAGACAACTTAACACTGAAGCTTTCTTT. The encoded protein is CASSLVRQLNTEAFF.

Ten or more counts support this clone. The chain combines TRBV29-1 with TRBJ2-5; 10 bases are a match to TRBD1. Germline V gene data show CDR1 as SQVTM and CDR2 as ANQGSEA. This CDR3 contains 14 residues. V was pared by 6 bases and J by 0 bases, with 4 bases of the junction left unmatched. For the CDR3, the DNA is TGCAGCGTACAGGACAGGGGGAACCAAGAGACCCAGTACTTC. This sequence encodes CSVQDRGNQETQYF. The variable domain in full, with the rest retrieved from reference TRBV29-1 and TRBJ2-5, is SAVISQKPSRDICQRGTSLTIQCQVDSQVTMMFWYRQQPGQSLTLIATANQGSEATYESGFVIDKFPISRPNLTFSTLTVSNMSPEDSSIYLCSVQDRGNQETQYFGPGTRLLVL.

The chain has TRBV7-2 and TRBJ1-5; 8 bases line up with TRBD1. CDR1 and CDR2 from the germline V gene are SGHTA and FQGNSA. The V segment lost 1 base and the J segment 6 bases; nucleotides outside the gene matches: 8. The length of the CDR3 is 16 residues. In DNA form, the CDR3 reads TGTGCCAGCAGCTTAGTGGGGACAGGCTCGGGTCAGCCCCAGCATTTT. This codes for CASSLVGTGSGQPQHF.

The rearrangement links TRBV18 to TRBJ1-6; the D gene is possibly TRBD1 (6 bases). This CDR3 contains 16 residues. Germline V gene data show CDR1 as KGHSH and CDR2 as LQKENI. V gave up 2 bases and J gave up 7 bases, with 15 bases separating them. In DNA form, the CDR3 reads TGTGCCAGCTCACCAGGGGCCGGGGGGCAAAATTCACCCCTCCACTTT. It specifies CASSPGAGGQNSPLHF.

The rearrangement links TRBV28 to TRBJ2-6; D is unresolved. The CDR3 extends over 14 amino acids. Per the germline V gene, CDR1 is MDHEN and CDR2 is SYDVKM. V was shortened by 7 bases and J by 4 bases, with 11 bases between the two germline ends. Written as DNA, the CDR3 is TGTGCCAGCACCCCCCAGTCCGGGGCCAACGTCCTGACTTTC. Translating gives CASTPQSGANVLTF.

The chain joins TRBV3-1 (or the pseudogene TRBV3-2) to TRBJ1-3; maybe TRBD1 (5 bases). The CDR3 spans 15 residues. The germline CDR1 and CDR2 sequences are LGHDT and YNNKEL (reference sequence). Trimming took off 4 bases at V and 0 bases at J, with 10 bases between the two ends. CDR3 loop: CASSRSDNSGNTIYF. In nucleotides, the CDR3 is TGTGCCAGCAGCCGCTCGGACAACTCTGGAAACACCATATATTTT.

This clone has a handful of counts. The V gene is TRBV7-2, the J gene TRBJ1-4; 9 bases map to TRBD1. The ends lost 5 bases at V and 7 bases at J; junction bases unmatched: 8. The CDR3 is made up of 15 amino acids. The V gene's germline CDR1 is SGHTA and CDR2 FQGNSA. The CDR3 is CASSRGTGLGEKLFF. The CDR3 coding sequence is TGTGCCAGCAGCCGCGGGACAGGGTTAGGTGAAAAACTGTTTTTT. The complete variable domain, with remaining parts taken from reference TRBV7-2 and TRBJ1-4, reads GAGVSQSPSNKVTEKGKDVELRCDPISGHTALYWYRQSLGQGLEFLIYFQGNSAPDKSGLPSDRFSAERTGGSVSTLTIQRTQQEDSAVYLCASSRGTGLGEKLFFGSGTQLSVL.

J is TRBJ2-5 and V is TRBV3-1 (or the pseudogene TRBV3-2); the D gene is possibly TRBD1 (5 bases). The CDR3 spans 13 residues. In germline, CDR1 is LGHDT, CDR2 YNNKEL (reference sequence). V lost 3 bases and J lost 2, with 7 bases in between. The CDR3 DNA reads as TGTGCCAGCAGCCAGGGGCCTCAAGAGACCCAGTACTTC. It yields the protein CASSQGPQETQYF.

The chain has TRBV7-9 and TRBJ1-5; D not certain. Trimming left V 5 bases short and J 0 bases short, with 11 bases between. The CDR3 is 15 residues long. CDR1 SEHNR and CDR2 FQNEAQ come from the germline V gene (reference sequence). The CDR3 DNA is TGTGCCAGCAGCCCCGCAGGTTATAGCAATCAGCCCCAGCATTTT. Its protein product is CASSPAGYSNQPQHF.

This clone was recorded a few times. V and J are TRBV25-1 and TRBJ1-1; maybe TRBD1 (5 bases). The CDR3 contains 16 residues. V was trimmed by 1 base and J by 1 base, leaving 13 bases between them. CDR1 and CDR2 from the germline V gene are MGHDK and SYGVNS. The CDR3 DNA is TGTGCCAGCAGTGAATCGGGCAGGGCTAAGAACACTGAAGCTTTCTTT. Its translation is CASSESGRAKNTEAFF.

The chain combines TRBV4-1 with TRBJ2-7, with TRBD2 identical over 11 bases. Germline-derived CDR1 and CDR2 are MGHRA and YSYEKL. There are 14 residues in the CDR3. Trimming cost V 5 bases and J 10 bases; bases outside gene matches: 10. This chain's CDR3 is CASSWTRLAGTQYF. CDR3 in DNA: TGCGCCAGCAGCTGGACCCGACTAGCGGGAACACAGTACTTC.

This clone was detected a few times. The chain couples TRBV7-2 to TRBJ1-6; a weak D match, TRBD1 (5 bases). The CDR3 sequence is 15 residues long. Germline CDR1 and CDR2: SGHTA and FQGNSA. The ends were cut back, 1 base at V and 8 bases at J, with 12 bases in the middle. CDR3 sequence reads: CASSLEGKGYSPLHF. The CDR3 nucleotides are TGTGCCAGCAGCTTAGAAGGGAAGGGGTATTCACCCCTCCACTTT. The whole variable domain, filled in from reference TRBV7-2 and TRBJ1-6, reads GAGVSQSPSNKVTEKGKDVELRCDPISGHTALYWYRQSLGQGLEFLIYFQGNSAPDKSGLPSDRFSAERTGGSVSTLTIQRTQQEDSAVYLCASSLEGKGYSPLHFGNGTRLTVT.

This chain links TRBV4-1 with TRBJ2-5, with 7 bases fitting TRBD1. V shed 1 base, J shed 1 base, and the junction held 6 bases outside the gene matches. The CDR3 has 16 residues. Germline V CDR1 and CDR2: MGHRA, YSYEKL. The DNA for the CDR3 is TGCGCCAGCAGCCAAGTTGGGGACAGAATCCAAGAGACCCAGTACTTC. Protein sequence: CASSQVGDRIQETQYF.